This TCR beta chain was identified during a study of blood T cells in healthy people across ages. Researchers report isolating at least 6 million PBMCs per sample. No fewer than 5.5 micrograms of total RNA were isolated from every sample. This clonotype has only a few counts. One junction end does not reproduce the germline sequence, and a read error may be involved. Alongside a J-beta primer mix, a sample-barcoded 5' primer served in a second PCR lasting roughly 7 to 12 cycles. TCRdb recomputed calls from the 5' RACE reads with MiXCR, one row per CDR3 protein. This sample has roughly 570,000 distinct CDR3 sequences, with approximately 30% found just once. The V gene's germline CDR1 is LNHNV and CDR2 YYDKDF (reference sequence). This CDR3 is built from 15 residues.

The rearrangement joins TRBV15 to TRBJ1-2; D gene ambiguous. The sequenced sample was blood. The TCR originated in a woman in her sixties or seventies in good health. The CDR3 spells CATSRDPATNYGYAF. CDR3 nucleotide sequence: TGTGCCACCAGCAGAGATCCCGCTACTAACTATGGCTACGCCTTC.